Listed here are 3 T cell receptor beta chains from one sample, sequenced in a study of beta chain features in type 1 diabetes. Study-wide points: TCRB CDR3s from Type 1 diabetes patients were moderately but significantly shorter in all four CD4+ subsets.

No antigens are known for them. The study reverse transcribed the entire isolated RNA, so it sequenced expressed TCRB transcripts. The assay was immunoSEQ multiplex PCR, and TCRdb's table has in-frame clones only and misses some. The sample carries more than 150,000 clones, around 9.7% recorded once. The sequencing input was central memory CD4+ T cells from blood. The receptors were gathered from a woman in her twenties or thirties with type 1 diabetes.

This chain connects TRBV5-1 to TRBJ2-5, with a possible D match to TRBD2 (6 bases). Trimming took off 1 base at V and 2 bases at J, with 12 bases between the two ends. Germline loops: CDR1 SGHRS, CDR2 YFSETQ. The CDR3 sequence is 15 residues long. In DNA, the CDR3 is TGCGCCAGCAGCTTGCCGACTAGGGGACAAGAGACCCAGTACTTC. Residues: CASSLPTRGQETQYF.

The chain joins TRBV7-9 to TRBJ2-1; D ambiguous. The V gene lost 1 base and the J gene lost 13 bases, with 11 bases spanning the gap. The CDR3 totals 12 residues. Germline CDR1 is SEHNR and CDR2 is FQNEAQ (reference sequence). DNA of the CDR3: TGTGCCAGCAGCTTAGAAGCTGTAAGACAGTTCTTC. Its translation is CASSLEAVRQFF.

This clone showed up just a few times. CDR3 bases: TGTGCCAGCAGCCCCCAGAGGACTAGCGGGAGCCGCTACGAGCAGTACTTC. Amino acids: CASSPQRTSGSRYEQYF. The chain recombines TRBV7-9 with TRBJ2-7, with 13 bases aligning to TRBD2. This CDR3 comprises 17 residues. Germline assignment: CDR1 SEHNR and CDR2 FQNEAQ (reference sequence). V lost 5 bases to trimming and J lost 3 bases; unmatched junction nucleotides: 10. Filled out from reference TRBV7-9 and TRBJ2-7, the complete variable domain reads DTGVSQNPRHKITKRGQNVTFRCDPISEHNRLYWYRQTLGQGPEFLTYFQNEAQLEKSRLLSDRFSAERPKGSFSTLEIQRTEQGDSAMYLCASSPQRTSGSRYEQYFGPGTRLTVT.